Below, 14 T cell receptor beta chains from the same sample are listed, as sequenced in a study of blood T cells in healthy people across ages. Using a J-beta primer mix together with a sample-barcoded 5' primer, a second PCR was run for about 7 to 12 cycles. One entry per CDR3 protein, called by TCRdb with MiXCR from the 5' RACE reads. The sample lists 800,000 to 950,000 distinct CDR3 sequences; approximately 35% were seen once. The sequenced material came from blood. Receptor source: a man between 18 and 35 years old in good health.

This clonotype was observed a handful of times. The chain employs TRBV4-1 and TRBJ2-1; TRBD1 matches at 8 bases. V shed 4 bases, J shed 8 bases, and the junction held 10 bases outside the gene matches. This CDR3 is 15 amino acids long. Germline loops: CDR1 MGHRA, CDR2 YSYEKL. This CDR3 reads CASSPGGHPRDEQFF. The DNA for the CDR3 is TGCGCCAGCAGCCCAGGGGGCCACCCTAGGGATGAGCAGTTCTTC.

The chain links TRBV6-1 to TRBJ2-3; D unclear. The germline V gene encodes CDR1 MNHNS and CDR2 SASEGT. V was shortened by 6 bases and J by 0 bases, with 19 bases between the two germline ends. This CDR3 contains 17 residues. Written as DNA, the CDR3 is TGTGCCAGCAGGCCGTTATTGACAAGGCGAAGCACAGATACGCAGTATTTT. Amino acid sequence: CASRPLLTRRSTDTQYF.

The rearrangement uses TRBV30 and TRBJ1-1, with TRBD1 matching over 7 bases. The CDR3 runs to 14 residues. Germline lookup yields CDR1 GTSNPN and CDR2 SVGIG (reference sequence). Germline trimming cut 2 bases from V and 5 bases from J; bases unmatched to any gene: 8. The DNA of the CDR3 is TGTGCCTGGAGTATGGGACAGTTGAGGACTGAAGCTTTCTTT. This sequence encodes CAWSMGQLRTEAFF.

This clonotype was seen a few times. Written as DNA, the CDR3 is TGCGCCAGCAGCAGTACCGGGGCCTCCTACGAGCAGTACTTC. Encoded protein: CASSSTGASYEQYF. V is TRBV5-1 and J is TRBJ2-7; either TRBD1 or TRBD2 may fit D (5 bases each). This CDR3 has 14 residues. The germline V and J ends were trimmed by 4 bases and 0 bases, with 11 bases remaining between them. Looked up from germline, CDR1 is SGHRS and CDR2 is YFSETQ.

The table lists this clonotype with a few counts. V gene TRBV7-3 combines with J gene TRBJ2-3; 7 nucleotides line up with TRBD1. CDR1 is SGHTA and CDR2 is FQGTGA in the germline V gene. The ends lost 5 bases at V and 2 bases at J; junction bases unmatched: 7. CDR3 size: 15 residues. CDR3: CASSQSRGITDTQYF. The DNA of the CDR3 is TGTGCCAGCAGCCAGAGCAGGGGGATCACAGATACGCAGTATTTT.

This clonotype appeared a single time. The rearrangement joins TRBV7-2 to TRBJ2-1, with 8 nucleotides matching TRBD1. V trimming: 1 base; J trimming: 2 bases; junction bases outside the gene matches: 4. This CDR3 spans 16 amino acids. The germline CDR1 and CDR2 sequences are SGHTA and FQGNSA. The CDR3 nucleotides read TGTGCCAGCAGCTTAGGACAGGGGAAAACCTACAATGAGCAGTTCTTC. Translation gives CASSLGQGKTYNEQFF.

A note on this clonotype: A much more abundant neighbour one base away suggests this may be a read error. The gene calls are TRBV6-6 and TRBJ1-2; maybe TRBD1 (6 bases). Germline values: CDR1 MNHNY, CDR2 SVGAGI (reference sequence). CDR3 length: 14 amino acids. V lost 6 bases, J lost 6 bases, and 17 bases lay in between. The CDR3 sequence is CASSSERGEDGYTF. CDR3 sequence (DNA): TGTGCCAGCAGCTCCGAGAGGGGGGAAGATGGCTACACCTTC.

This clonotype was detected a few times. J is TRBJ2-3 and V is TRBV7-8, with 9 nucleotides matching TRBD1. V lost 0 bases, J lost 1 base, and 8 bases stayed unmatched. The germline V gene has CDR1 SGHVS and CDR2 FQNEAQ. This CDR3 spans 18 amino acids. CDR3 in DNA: TGTGCCAGCAGCTTAGCACACAGGGGGCGCATCGGCACAGATACGCAGTATTTT. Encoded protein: CASSLAHRGRIGTDTQYF. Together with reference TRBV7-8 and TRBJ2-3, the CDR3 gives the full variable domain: GAGVSQSPRYKVAKRGQDVALRCDPISGHVSLFWYQQALGQGPEFLTYFQNEAQLDKSGLPSDRFFAERPEGSVSTLKIQRTQQEDSAVYLCASSLAHRGRIGTDTQYFGPGTRLTVL.

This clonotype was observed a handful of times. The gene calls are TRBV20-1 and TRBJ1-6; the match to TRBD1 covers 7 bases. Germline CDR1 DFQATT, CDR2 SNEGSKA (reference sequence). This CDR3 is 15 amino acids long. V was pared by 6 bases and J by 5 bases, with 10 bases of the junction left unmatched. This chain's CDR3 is CSADRGTENNSPLHF. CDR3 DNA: TGCAGTGCGGACCGAGGGACAGAGAATAATTCACCCCTCCACTTT.

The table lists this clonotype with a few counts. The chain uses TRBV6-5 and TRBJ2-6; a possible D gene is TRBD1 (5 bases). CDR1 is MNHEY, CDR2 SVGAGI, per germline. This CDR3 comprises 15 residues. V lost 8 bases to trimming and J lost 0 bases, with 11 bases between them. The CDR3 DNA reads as TGTGCCAGCCGAGGACACAGCTCTGGGGCCAACGTCCTGACTTTC. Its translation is CASRGHSSGANVLTF.

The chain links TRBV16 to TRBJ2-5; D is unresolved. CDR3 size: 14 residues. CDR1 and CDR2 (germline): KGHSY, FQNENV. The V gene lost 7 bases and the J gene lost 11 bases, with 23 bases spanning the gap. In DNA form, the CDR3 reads TGTGCCAGCAACCCCCGCAGAATTGACGATGAGCAGTACTTC. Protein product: CASNPRRIDDEQYF.

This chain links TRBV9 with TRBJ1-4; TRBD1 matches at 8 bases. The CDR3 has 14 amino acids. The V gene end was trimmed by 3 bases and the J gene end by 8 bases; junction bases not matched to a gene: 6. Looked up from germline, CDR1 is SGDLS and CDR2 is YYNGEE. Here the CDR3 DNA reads TGTGCCAGCAGCGCAACAGGGGGAGAAGAAAAACTGTTTTTT. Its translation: CASSATGGEEKLFF.

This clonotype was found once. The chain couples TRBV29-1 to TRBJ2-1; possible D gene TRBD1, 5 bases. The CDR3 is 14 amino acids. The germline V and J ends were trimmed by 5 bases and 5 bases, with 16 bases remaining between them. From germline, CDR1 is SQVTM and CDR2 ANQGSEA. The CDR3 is CSVSRGPVHNEQFF. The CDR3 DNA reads TGCAGCGTTTCAAGGGGTCCCGTCCACAATGAGCAGTTCTTC.

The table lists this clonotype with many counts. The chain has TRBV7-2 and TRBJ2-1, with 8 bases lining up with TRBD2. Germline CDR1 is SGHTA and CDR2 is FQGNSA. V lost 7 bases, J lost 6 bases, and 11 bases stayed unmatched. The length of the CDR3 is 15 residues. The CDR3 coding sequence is TGTGCCAGCAACCGGGGGATAGCGGGGACCAATGAGCAGTTCTTC. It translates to CASNRGIAGTNEQFF.